This TCR beta chain was captured in a study of shared clonotypes between healthy human individuals. Study-wide results and limits: Larger estimated richness was generally recorded for naive subsets relative to memory subsets.

Each of the donors was a healthy adult who was HIV-negative and had not had a recent acute infection or vaccination. Study processing details: Filtering differed, since immunoSEQ gave only junction sequences and no quality scores. Clones were read by immunoSEQ multiplex PCR, and TCRdb kept only the in-frame ones, dropping some. D and trimming come from the DNA, and the V and J calls and clone size come from that table. Among over a million clones listed, roughly 80% were seen once. For this clone: What it recognizes is unknown.

Sample: memory CD4+ T cells sorted from blood. Subset defined: CD45RA-negative fraction. The TCR sequence derives from a man between 18 and 35 years old in good health.

CDR3 in DNA: TGTGCCAGCAGCTCGACACGTGCTGGAAACACCATATATTTT. This codes for CASSSTRAGNTIYF. V gene TRBV7-9 combines with J gene TRBJ1-3; D is unclear. V lost 4 bases, J lost 2 bases, and 9 bases lay in between. The CDR3 spans 14 residues. The germline CDR1 and CDR2 sequences are SEHNR and FQNEAQ (reference sequence).